These T cell receptor beta chains were read from a single sample in a study of CD8 T cells in ankylosing spondylitis. TCRdb used MiXCR to reprocess the 5' RACE reads, holding one entry per CDR3 protein. The repertoire consists of roughly 670,000 distinct CDR3 sequences, with roughly 19% occurring once and the leading ten covering over 15%. Sequencing used blood, either unsorted or a sorted T cell fraction (not recorded which). The receptors were sampled from a male donor with ankylosing spondylitis. CDR3s include the opening cysteine and the closing phenylalanine or tryptophan. A D gene is named only where the DNA matches it firmly. Where a row states a size, it is once, few, many or the class of an expanded clone; other rows omit it.

.,TRBV7-2,TRBJ2-4,TRBD2,TGTGCCAGCAGCTCCGCCCCTAGCGGGAGTAACATTCAGTACTTC,CASSSAPSGSNIQYF
.,TRBV10-3,TRBJ2-7,.,TGTGCCATCAGGCCGGGAACTGGGCCGTACGAGCAGTACTTC,CAIRPGTGPYEQYF
.,TRBV12-3/TRBV12-4,TRBJ1-2,.,TGTGCCAGCAGTTTACTCGGGGACCCGGACTATGGCTACACCTTC,CASSLLGDPDYGYTF
.,TRBV5-1,TRBJ1-6,.,TGCGCCAGCAGAGCGGCAGAAGGGTATAATTCACCCCTCCACTTT,CASRAAEGYNSPLHF
many,TRBV20-1,TRBJ2-1,.,TGCAGTGCTGATCGGGACGGTAGCTCCTACAATGAGCAGTTCTTC,CSADRDGSSYNEQFF
few,TRBV3-1,TRBJ2-7,.,TGTGCCAGCAGCCATTGGGACACTTCCTACGAGCAGTACTTC,CASSHWDTSYEQYF
many,TRBV12-3/TRBV12-4,TRBJ2-2,.,TGTGCCAGCACCATCGGGACGGTGAACACCGGGGAGCTGTTTTTT,CASTIGTVNTGELFF
many,TRBV11-1,TRBJ2-7,.,TGTGCCAGCAGCTTCTCGGGACATTCCTACGAGCAGTACTTC,CASSFSGHSYEQYF
few,TRBV5-1,TRBJ1-1,TRBD1,TGCGCCAGCAGCCGGACAGGCCCTGGGGCTGAAGCTTTCTTT,CASSRTGPGAEAFF
.,TRBV5-1,TRBJ2-3,TRBD2,TGCGCCAGCAGCTTATTTGCGGGGGGCACAGATACGCAGTATTTT,CASSLFAGGTDTQYF
few,TRBV20-1,TRBJ1-5,.,TGCAGTGCAAAATCAGGGGACCAGCCCCAGCATTTT,CSAKSGDQPQHF
.,TRBV20-1,TRBJ2-5,TRBD2,TGCAGTGCGACAGGCAGCGGGAGCCAAGAGACCCAGTACTTC,CSATGSGSQETQYF
.,TRBV5-1,TRBJ2-5,TRBD2,TGCGCCAGCAGCTTACGGGAGGTAATCGAGGTGGCCCAAGAGACCCAGTACTTC,CASSLREVIEVAQETQYF
few,TRBV5-1,TRBJ1-1,.,TGCGCCAGCAGCTTGGATGGCAGGGAGTTTTCTGAAGCTTTCTTT,CASSLDGREFSEAFF
.,TRBV12-3/TRBV12-4,TRBJ2-1,TRBD2,TGTGCCAGCAGCCCCGCCCCCGGGACTAGCGGGGGGCGGTCCTACAATGAGCAGTTCTTC,CASSPAPGTSGGRSYNEQFF
.,TRBV6-6,TRBJ2-7,.,TGTGCCAGCAGTCCCGGGCGGAACGAGCAGTACTTC,CASSPGRNEQYF
.,TRBV7-9,TRBJ2-1,TRBD1,TGTGCCAGCAGCTTAGGACCGAGCCAGGGGGCCAATGAGCAGTTCTTC,CASSLGPSQGANEQFF
.,TRBV4-1,TRBJ2-1,.,TGCGCCAGCAGCCAAGGCCCGGCTAGCGAATACAATGAGCAGTTCTTC,CASSQGPASEYNEQFF
few,TRBV12-3/TRBV12-4,TRBJ2-2,TRBD2,TGTGCCAGCAGCCCGAGCGGGGGTGGTGCCGGGGAGCTGTTTTTT,CASSPSGGGAGELFF
few,TRBV6-5,TRBJ2-1,TRBD2,TGTGCCAGCAGTTACACACTAGCGGGGAACAATGAGCAGTTCTTC,CASSYTLAGNNEQFF
.,TRBV2,TRBJ1-5,.,TGTGCCAGCAGGGGAGCAGATAGCAATCAGCCCCAGCATTTT,CASRGADSNQPQHF
.,TRBV5-1,TRBJ2-3,TRBD1,TGCGCCAGCAGCCTAAGACAGGGTGGGTCCACAGATACGCAGTATTTT,CASSLRQGGSTDTQYF
few,TRBV3-1,TRBJ2-7,TRBD2,TGTGCCAGCAGCCAAAGCGGGGGCTCCTACGAGCAGTACTTC,CASSQSGGSYEQYF
few,TRBV20-1,TRBJ2-1,TRBD2,TGCAGTGCTCCACGACTAGCGGAATACAATGAGCAGTTCTTC,CSAPRLAEYNEQFF
.,TRBV5-6,TRBJ2-7,TRBD2,TGTGCCAGCAGCTTGGGACTAGCGGGAGTTGTATACGAGCAGTACTTC,CASSLGLAGVVYEQYF
.,TRBV27,TRBJ2-1,.,TGTGCCAGCAGTTTACTAGCGAGCGTCAATGAGCAGTTCTTC,CASSLLASVNEQFF
few,TRBV19,TRBJ1-4,.,TGTGCCAGTAGTATATGGGGACGGCAGAATGAAAAACTGTTTTTT,CASSIWGRQNEKLFF
few,TRBV5-1,TRBJ1-6,.,TGCGCCAGCAGCTCCGGGGGGAGTAATTCACCCCTCCACTTT,CASSSGGSNSPLHF
many,TRBV29-1,TRBJ2-5,.,TGCAGCGTTGTTAGCGGACAAGAGACCCAGTACTTC,CSVVSGQETQYF
few,TRBV20-1,TRBJ2-7,TRBD1,TGCAGTGCTAGAGGGGACAGGGACTTTTACGAGCAGTACTTC,CSARGDRDFYEQYF
many,TRBV20-1,TRBJ2-1,TRBD2,TGCAGTGCTATTGATAACGGGGGGGGCTACAATGAGCAGTTCTTC,CSAIDNGGGYNEQFF
.,TRBV5-1,TRBJ1-1,.,TGCGCCAGCAGCTTGGCCGGACAGCCCGAAGCTTTCTTT,CASSLAGQPEAFF
.,TRBV6-2/TRBV6-3,TRBJ2-1,.,TGTGCCAGCAGCGACAAGGCCGGGGGCAATGAGCAGTTCTTC,CASSDKAGGNEQFF